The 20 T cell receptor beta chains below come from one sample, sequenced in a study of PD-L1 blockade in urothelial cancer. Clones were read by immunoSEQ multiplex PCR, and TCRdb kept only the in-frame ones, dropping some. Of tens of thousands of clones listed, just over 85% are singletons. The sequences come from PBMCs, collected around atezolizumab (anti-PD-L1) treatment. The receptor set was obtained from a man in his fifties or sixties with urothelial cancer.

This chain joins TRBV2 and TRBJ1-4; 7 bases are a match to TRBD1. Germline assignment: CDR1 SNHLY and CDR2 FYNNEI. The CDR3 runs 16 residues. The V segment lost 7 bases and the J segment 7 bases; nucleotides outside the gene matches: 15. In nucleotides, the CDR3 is TGTGCCAGCATCGCGACAGGGCTGTCTACGGGTGAAAAACTGTTTTTT. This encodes CASIATGLSTGEKLFF.

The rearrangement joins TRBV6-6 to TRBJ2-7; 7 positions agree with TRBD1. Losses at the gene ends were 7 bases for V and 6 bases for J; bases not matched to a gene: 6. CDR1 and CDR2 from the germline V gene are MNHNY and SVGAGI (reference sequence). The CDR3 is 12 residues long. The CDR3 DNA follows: TGTGCCAGCACCAACAGGGGTAGCGAGCAGTACTTC. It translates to CASTNRGSEQYF.

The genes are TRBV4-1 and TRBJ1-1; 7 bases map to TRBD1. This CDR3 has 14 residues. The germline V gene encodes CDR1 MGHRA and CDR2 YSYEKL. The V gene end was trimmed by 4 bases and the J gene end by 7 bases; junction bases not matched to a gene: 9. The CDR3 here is CASSPLGTAIEAFF. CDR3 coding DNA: TGCGCCAGCAGCCCCCTCGGGACAGCAATTGAAGCTTTCTTT.

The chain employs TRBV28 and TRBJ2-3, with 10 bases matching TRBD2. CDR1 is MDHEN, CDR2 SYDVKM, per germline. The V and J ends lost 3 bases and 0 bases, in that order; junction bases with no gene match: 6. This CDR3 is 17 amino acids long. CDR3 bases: TGTGCCAGCAGTTTCCGGACTAGCGGAACTAGCACAGATACGCAGTATTTT. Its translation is CASSFRTSGTSTDTQYF. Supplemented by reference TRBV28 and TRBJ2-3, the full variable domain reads DVKVTQSSRYLVKRTGEKVFLECVQDMDHENMFWYRQDPGLGLRLIYFSYDVKMKEKGDIPEGYSVSREKKERFSLILESASTNQTSMYLCASSFRTSGTSTDTQYFGPGTRLTVL.

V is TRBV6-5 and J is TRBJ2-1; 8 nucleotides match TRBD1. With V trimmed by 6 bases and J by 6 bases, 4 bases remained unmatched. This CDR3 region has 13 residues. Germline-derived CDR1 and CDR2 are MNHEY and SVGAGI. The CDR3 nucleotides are TGTGCCAGCAGCCGACAGGGGACCAATGAGCAGTTCTTC. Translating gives CASSRQGTNEQFF.

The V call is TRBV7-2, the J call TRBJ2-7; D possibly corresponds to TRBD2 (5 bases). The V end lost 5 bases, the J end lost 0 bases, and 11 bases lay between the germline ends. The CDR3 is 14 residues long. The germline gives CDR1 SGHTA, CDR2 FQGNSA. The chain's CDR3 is CASSEGTVSYEQYF. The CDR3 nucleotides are TGTGCCAGCAGCGAGGGAACCGTCTCCTACGAGCAGTACTTC.

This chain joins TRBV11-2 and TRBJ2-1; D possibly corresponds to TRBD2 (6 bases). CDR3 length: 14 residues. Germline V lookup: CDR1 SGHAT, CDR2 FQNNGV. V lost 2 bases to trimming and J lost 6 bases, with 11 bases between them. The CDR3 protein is CASSLRPAGNEQFF. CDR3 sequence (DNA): TGTGCCAGCAGCTTAAGACCAGCGGGCAATGAGCAGTTCTTC.

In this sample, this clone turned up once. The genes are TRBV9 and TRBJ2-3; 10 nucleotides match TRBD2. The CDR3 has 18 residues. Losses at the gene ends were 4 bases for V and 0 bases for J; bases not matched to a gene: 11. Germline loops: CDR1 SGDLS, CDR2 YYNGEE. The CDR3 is CASSLREVLAGSTDTQYF. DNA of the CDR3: TGTGCCAGCAGCCTACGAGAGGTACTAGCGGGGAGCACAGATACGCAGTATTTT.

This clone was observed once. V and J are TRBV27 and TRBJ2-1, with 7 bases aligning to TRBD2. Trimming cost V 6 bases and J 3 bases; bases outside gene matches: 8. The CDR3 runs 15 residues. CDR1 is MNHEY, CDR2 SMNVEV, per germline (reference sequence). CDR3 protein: CASSKLAINYNEQFF. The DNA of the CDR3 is TGTGCCAGCAGCAAACTAGCGATTAACTACAATGAGCAGTTCTTC.

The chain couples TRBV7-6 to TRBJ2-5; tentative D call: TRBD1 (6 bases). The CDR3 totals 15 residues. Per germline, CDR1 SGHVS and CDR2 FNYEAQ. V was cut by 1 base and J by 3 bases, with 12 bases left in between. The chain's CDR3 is CASSLVGQNKETQYF. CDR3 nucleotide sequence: TGTGCCAGCAGCTTAGTCGGACAGAACAAAGAGACCCAGTACTTC.

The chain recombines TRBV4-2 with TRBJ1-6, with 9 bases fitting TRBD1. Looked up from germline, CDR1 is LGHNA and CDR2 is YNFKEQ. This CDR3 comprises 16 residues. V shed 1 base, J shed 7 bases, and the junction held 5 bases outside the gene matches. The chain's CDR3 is CASSQVGTGRNSPLHF. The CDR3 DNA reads TGTGCCAGCAGCCAAGTTGGGACAGGGAGAAATTCACCCCTCCACTTT.

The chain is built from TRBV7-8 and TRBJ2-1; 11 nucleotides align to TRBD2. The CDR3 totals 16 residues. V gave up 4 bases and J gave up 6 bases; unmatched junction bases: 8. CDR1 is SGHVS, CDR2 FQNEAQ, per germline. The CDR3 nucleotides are TGTGCCAGCAGCTCCCGATTAGCGGGAGGGCTCAATGAGCAGTTCTTC. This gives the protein CASSSRLAGGLNEQFF.

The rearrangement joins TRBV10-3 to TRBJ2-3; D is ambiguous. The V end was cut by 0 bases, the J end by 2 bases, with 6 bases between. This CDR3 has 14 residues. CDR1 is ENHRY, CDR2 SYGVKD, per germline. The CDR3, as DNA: TGTGCCATCAGTGAGTCAAGCTTCACAGATACGCAGTATTTT. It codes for CAISESSFTDTQYF.

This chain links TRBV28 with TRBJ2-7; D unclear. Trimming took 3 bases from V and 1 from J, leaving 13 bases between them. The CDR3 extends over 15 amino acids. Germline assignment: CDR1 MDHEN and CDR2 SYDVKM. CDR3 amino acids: CASSFLLGRSYEQYF. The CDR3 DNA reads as TGTGCCAGCAGTTTTCTTCTGGGCAGGTCCTACGAGCAGTACTTC.

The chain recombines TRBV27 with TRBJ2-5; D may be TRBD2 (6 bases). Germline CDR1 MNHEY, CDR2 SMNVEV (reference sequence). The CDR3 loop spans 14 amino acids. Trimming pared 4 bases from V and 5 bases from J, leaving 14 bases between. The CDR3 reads CASSSRIRGETQYF. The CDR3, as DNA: TGTGCCAGCAGTTCAAGAATACGGGGGGAGACCCAGTACTTC.

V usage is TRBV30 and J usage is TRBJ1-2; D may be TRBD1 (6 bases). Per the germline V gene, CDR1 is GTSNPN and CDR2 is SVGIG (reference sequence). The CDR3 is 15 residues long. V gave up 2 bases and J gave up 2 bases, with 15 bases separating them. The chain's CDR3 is CAWSPFRTANYGYTF. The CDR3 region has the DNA TGTGCCTGGAGTCCCTTCAGGACAGCAAACTATGGCTACACCTTC. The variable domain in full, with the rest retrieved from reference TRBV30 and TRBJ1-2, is SQTIHQWPATLVQPVGSPLSLECTVEGTSNPNLYWYRQAAGRGLQLLFYSVGIGQISSEVPQNLSASRPQDRQFILSSKKLLLSDSGFYLCAWSPFRTANYGYTFGSGTRLTVV.

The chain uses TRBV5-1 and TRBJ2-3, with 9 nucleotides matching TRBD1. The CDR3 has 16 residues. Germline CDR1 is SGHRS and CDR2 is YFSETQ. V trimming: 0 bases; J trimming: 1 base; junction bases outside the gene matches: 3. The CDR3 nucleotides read TGCGCCAGCAGCTTGGACAGGGGGCTCGGCACAGATACGCAGTATTTT. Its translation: CASSLDRGLGTDTQYF.

CDR3 coding DNA: TGTGCCAGCAGCGTAGGCCCTAAAGGGGGCATAACTGAAGCTTTCTTT. It translates to CASSVGPKGGITEAFF. V is TRBV9 and J is TRBJ1-1, with TRBD1 matching over 7 bases. V shed 0 bases, J shed 5 bases, and the junction held 10 bases outside the gene matches. The CDR3 sequence is 16 residues long. CDR1 and CDR2 (germline): SGDLS, YYNGEE.

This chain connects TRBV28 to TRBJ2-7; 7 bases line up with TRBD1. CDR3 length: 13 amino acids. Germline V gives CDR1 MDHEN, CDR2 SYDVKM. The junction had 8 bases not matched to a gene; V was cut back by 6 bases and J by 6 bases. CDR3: CASRYLRDSEQYF. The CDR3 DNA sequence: TGTGCCAGCAGATATCTTCGGGACAGCGAGCAGTACTTC.

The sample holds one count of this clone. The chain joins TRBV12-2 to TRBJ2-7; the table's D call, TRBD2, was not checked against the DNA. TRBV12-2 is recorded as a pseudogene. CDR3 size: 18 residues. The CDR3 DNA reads TGTGCAAGTCGCATTTCCCCCGGACTTTCTTTTCCCGCCTACGAGCAGTACTTC. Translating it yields CASRISPGLSFPAYEQYF.